Listed below are T cell receptor beta chains from one sample, sequenced in a study of Ad26.COV2.S vaccination and SARS-CoV-2 variants. Repertoires were generated with immunoSEQ multiplex PCR, while TCRdb's copy carries only in-frame clones and drops some. This sample has about 350,000 clones; roughly 90% occur once, and the top ten carry roughly 6%. Source: peripheral blood, taken in a trial of Ad26.COV2.S vaccine versus placebo. These receptors originate from a person aged 18-60 years who received the Ad26.COV2.S COVID-19 vaccine or a placebo. Both conserved end residues are part of each CDR3. D genes are given only for firm matches. Part of the rows lack a size; the others show once, few, many or a class for expanded clones.

TRBV7-2	TRBD2	TRBJ2-7	once	TGTGCCAGCAGCTTCTCCGGGACTAGCGGAACCTACGAGCAGTACTTC	CASSFSGTSGTYEQYF
TRBV19	-	TRBJ1-5	-	TGTGCCAGTAGTCGACAGCCCAGTAGCAATCAGCCCCAGCATTTT	CASSRQPSSNQPQHF
TRBV7-6	-	TRBJ2-1	-	TGTGCCAGCAGCTTAAGGGTCAGGGCCTACAATGAGCAGTTCTTC	CASSLRVRAYNEQFF
TRBV30	-	TRBJ1-5	-	TGTGCCTGGAGTGTACTATCAGGGCAAACTAATCAGCCCCAGCATTTT	CAWSVLSGQTNQPQHF
TRBV18	-	TRBJ2-7	-	TGTGCCAGCTCACCAGGTGGAGAGGAGCAGTACTTC	CASSPGGEEQYF
TRBV7-2	TRBD2	TRBJ2-1	-	TGTGCCAGCTCTAGCGGGGTCTACAATGAGCAGTTCTTC	CASSSGVYNEQFF
TRBV5-1	-	TRBJ2-1	-	TGCGCCAGCAGCTGGGTGGGACTCGGACAGCACAATGAGCAGTTCTTC	CASSWVGLGQHNEQFF
TRBV2	-	TRBJ2-7	-	TGTGCCAGCACCCTGGACGTAGGGGTCGAGCAGTACTTC	CASTLDVGVEQYF
TRBV7-8	-	TRBJ2-1	-	TGTGCCAGCAGCTTAGTCTTGGGGACACAATATACCTACAATGAGCAGTTCTTC	CASSLVLGTQYTYNEQFF
TRBV11-3	-	TRBJ2-1	-	TGTGCCAGCAGCTTAAGTGGTTCGGGTAATAATGAGCAGTTCTTC	CASSLSGSGNNEQFF
TRBV28	-	TRBJ1-5	-	TGTGCCACCCTCGGGGGCCTTAGCAATCAGCCCCAGCATTTT	CATLGGLSNQPQHF
TRBV4-2	-	TRBJ1-1	-	TGTGCCAGCAGCCAAGAAAGTAACACTGAAGCTTTCTTT	CASSQESNTEAFF
TRBV30	-	TRBJ1-6	-	TGTGCCTGGAGTGTCGTACAGCTAAATTCACCCCTCCACTTT	CAWSVVQLNSPLHF
TRBV27	TRBD1	TRBJ1-2	-	TGTGCCAGCAGTTTCTCGGGACAGGACTATGGCTACACCTTC	CASSFSGQDYGYTF
TRBV30	-	TRBJ2-5	-	TGTGCCTGGAGTGTACGTGGGACGTCGGAGACCCAGTACTTC	CAWSVRGTSETQYF
TRBV21-1	-	TRBJ2-1	-	TGTGCCAGCCCTGACGGAGGCGGGGGGTTAAATGAGCAGTTCTTC	CASPDGGGGLNEQFF
TRBV18	-	TRBJ1-1	-	TGTGCCAGCTCACGAACAGCGTACACCCCCAATGAAGCTTTCTTT	CASSRTAYTPNEAFF
TRBV12-5	TRBD2	TRBJ2-3	-	TGTGCTACGGGCGGGGGAAGCACAGATACGCAGTATTTT	CATGGGSTDTQYF
TRBV5-1	TRBD1	TRBJ2-7	-	TGCGCCAGCAGCCTGGGACAGGGAAGCTCCTACGAGCAGTACTTC	CASSLGQGSSYEQYF
TRBV4-2	-	TRBJ1-2	-	TGTGCCAGCAGCCAAGATTCTAAGGCCTCATCCTACTCAGGCTACACCTTC	CASSQDSKASSYSGYTF
TRBV6-2/TRBV6-3	-	TRBJ2-1	-	TGTGCCAGCAGCCCCGGCCCGGGGCGGCAGGTTTCCTGGCAGTTCTTC	CASSPGPGRQVSWQFF
TRBV19	-	TRBJ1-2	-	TGTGCCAGTAGTGGTCTGGCGGAAGGGACTCATGGCTACACCTTC	CASSGLAEGTHGYTF
TRBV7-2	-	TRBJ1-3	few	TGTGCCAGCAGCTCCCAGTCTGGAAACACCATATATTTT	CASSSQSGNTIYF
TRBV5-6	-	TRBJ1-4	-	TGTGCCAGCAGCTTAGACTTAGCGGGAGACCTAGGGAAACTGTTTTTT	CASSLDLAGDLGKLFF
TRBV10-3	-	TRBJ2-1	-	TGTGCCATCGGTGGCGGCTTCGGGTCCTACTCCTACAATGAGCAGTTCTTC	CAIGGGFGSYSYNEQFF
TRBV7-9	-	TRBJ1-5	-	TGTGCCAGCAGCTCGCAGGGTCCCCGGAAAGGCAATCAGCCCCAGCATTTT	CASSSQGPRKGNQPQHF
TRBV7-2	-	TRBJ1-6	-	TGTGCCAGCAGCTTAGTCAGGGCGTCGGGATCACCCCTCCACTTT	CASSLVRASGSPLHF
TRBV5-1	-	TRBJ2-4	-	TGCGCCAGCAGCCCAGACCCAGAACCCATAAACATTCAGTACTTC	CASSPDPEPINIQYF
TRBV4-3	-	TRBJ1-1	-	TGCGCCAGCAGCCAAAGGGGGAATGTGAACACTGAAGCTTTCTTT	CASSQRGNVNTEAFF
TRBV27	TRBD2	TRBJ2-1	-	TGTGCCAGCAGTTCCAGGACTAGCGGTTACAATGAGCAGTTCTTC	CASSSRTSGYNEQFF
TRBV9	-	TRBJ1-1	once	TGTGCCAGCAGCCAGGGGCAGGGGATGAACACTGAAGCTTTCTTT	CASSQGQGMNTEAFF
TRBV6-6	-	TRBJ2-3	-	TGTGCCAGCAGGAGGGGTAGGACAGATACGCAGTATTTT	CASRRGRTDTQYF
TRBV9	-	TRBJ1-6	-	TGTGCCAGCAGGGGCAGAGATTCACCCCTCCACTTT	CASRGRDSPLHF
TRBV3-1/TRBV3-2	-	TRBJ1-6	-	TGTGCCAGCAGTCTACAGGGAAAGAGATCACCCCTCCACTTT	CASSLQGKRSPLHF
TRBV29-1	-	TRBJ2-2	-	TGCAGCGTTGGACAGAACACCGGGGAGCTGTTTTTT	CSVGQNTGELFF
TRBV7-3	-	TRBJ2-5	-	TGTGCCAGCAGCTTAACCCCGGGCCTGCGAGAGACCCAGTACTTC	CASSLTPGLRETQYF
TRBV28	-	TRBJ2-5	-	TGTGCCAGCAGCACCCCCGGGTCTACAGAGACCCAGTACTTC	CASSTPGSTETQYF
TRBV6-5	TRBD1	TRBJ1-2	-	TGTGCCAGCAGATTGACAGGGTGGGGAATTGGCTACACCTTC	CASRLTGWGIGYTF
TRBV4-1	-	TRBJ1-2	-	TGCGCCAGCAGCCAAGATCGAAACCGGGGAGGCAGCTATGGCTACACCTTC	CASSQDRNRGGSYGYTF
TRBV15	-	TRBJ1-2	-	TGTGCCACCAGCAGAAGCTCAGAAGGTCGTGGCTACACCTTC	CATSRSSEGRGYTF
TRBV3-1/TRBV3-2	-	TRBJ1-3	-	TGTGCCAGCAGCCAAGCTCCTGGAGGGGTATTTGGAAACACCATATATTTT	CASSQAPGGVFGNTIYF
TRBV11-2	TRBD1	TRBJ1-1	-	TGTGCCAGCGAACAGGGGCTATTGGGCACTGAAGCTTTCTTT	CASEQGLLGTEAFF
TRBV19	TRBD2	TRBJ2-3	once	TGTGCCAGTAGTATAGGGTTGGGGACTAGCTCGGCAGATACGCAGTATTTT	CASSIGLGTSSADTQYF
TRBV6-1	-	TRBJ2-7	-	TGTGCCAGCAGTGAGGCCCACTACGAGCAGTACTTC	CASSEAHYEQYF
TRBV2	-	TRBJ2-1	-	TGTGCCAGCACCCCCCGGGGCTCCTACAATGAGCAGTTCTTC	CASTPRGSYNEQFF
TRBV27	TRBD1	TRBJ1-5	-	TGTGCCAGCAGCCCACAGGGGGGGGTGAGTTACGTTCAGCCCCAGCATTTT	CASSPQGGVSYVQPQHF
TRBV19	TRBD2	TRBJ2-1	once	TGTGCCAGTAGTTTTACCGGGACTAGCGGCAATGAGCAGTTCTTC	CASSFTGTSGNEQFF
TRBV5-4	TRBD2	TRBJ2-7	-	TGTGCCAGCAGCTGGGGGGTAGCGGGGACCTACGAGCAGTACTTC	CASSWGVAGTYEQYF
TRBV4-2	-	TRBJ2-7	once	TGTGCCAGCAGCCAAGAAGGACTCTCCCCTTCACATCCCAACGAGCAGTACTTC	CASSQEGLSPSHPNEQYF
TRBV7-3	-	TRBJ1-5	once	TGTGCCAGCAGCCCAACAGGGCCAGGTCAGCCCCAGCATTTT	CASSPTGPGQPQHF